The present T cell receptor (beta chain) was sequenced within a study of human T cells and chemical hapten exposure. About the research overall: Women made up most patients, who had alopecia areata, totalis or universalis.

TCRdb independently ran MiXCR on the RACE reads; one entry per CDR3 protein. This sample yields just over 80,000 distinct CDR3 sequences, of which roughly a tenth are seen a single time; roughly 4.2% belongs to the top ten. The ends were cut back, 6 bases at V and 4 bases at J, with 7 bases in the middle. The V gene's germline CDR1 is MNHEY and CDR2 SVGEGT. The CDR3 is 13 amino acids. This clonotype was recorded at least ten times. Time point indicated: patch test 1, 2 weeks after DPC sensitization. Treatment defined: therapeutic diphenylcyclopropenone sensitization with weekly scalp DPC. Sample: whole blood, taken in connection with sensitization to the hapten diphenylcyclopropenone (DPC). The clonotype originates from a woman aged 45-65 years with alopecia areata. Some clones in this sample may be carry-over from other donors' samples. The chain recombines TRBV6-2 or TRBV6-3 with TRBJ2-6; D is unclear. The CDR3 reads CASSRTGANVLTF. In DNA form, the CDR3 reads TGTGCCAGCAGCCGGACCGGGGCCAACGTCCTGACTTTC.